This T cell receptor beta chain is from a study of T cell responses to AZD1222 COVID-19 vaccine. Here immunoSEQ multiplex PCR was the method, and the copy in TCRdb shows in-frame clones only, minus some. The sample has 100,000 to 150,000 clones; about nine tenths are singletons. The V gene lost 4 bases and the J gene lost 5 bases, with 17 bases spanning the gap. In germline, CDR1 is MGHRA, CDR2 YSYEKL. The length of the CDR3 is 15 residues. The chain recombines TRBV4-1 with TRBJ2-5; D not resolved. The receptor was isolated from an adult in good health. The source was peripheral blood, collected on day 0 of AZD1222 vaccination. The CDR3 nucleotides read TGCGCCAGCAGCCCTGAGTGGTCCCCTCGGGAGACCCAGTACTTC. It encodes CASSPEWSPRETQYF.